These T cell receptor beta chains were read from a single sample in a study of blood T cells in healthy people across ages. TCRdb reanalysed the 5' RACE reads using MiXCR and keeps one entry per CDR3 protein. The table records 700,000 to 850,000 distinct CDR3 sequences, 40% to 65% of them present only once. The sequencing sample was made of blood. The receptors were gathered from an elderly man in good health. Each CDR3 is given with its conserved first and last residue. Each record gives: V gene, J gene, D gene, clone size, CDR3 protein, CDR3 DNA. A D gene is named only where the DNA matches it firmly. Only part of the rows carry a size: once, few, many, or a class if the clone is expanded.

V gene: TRBV27; J gene: TRBJ2-1; D gene: TRBD2; clone size: few; CDR3 protein: CAGPGLVPFEQFF; CDR3 DNA: TGTGCCGGACCGGGACTAGTCCCGTTTGAGCAGTTCTTC
V gene: TRBV4-1; J gene: TRBJ2-1; D gene: TRBD2; clone size: NA; CDR3 protein: CASSAFGAGVGNEQFF; CDR3 DNA: TGCGCCAGCAGCGCCTTTGGAGCGGGAGTAGGGAATGAGCAGTTCTTC
V gene: TRBV9; J gene: TRBJ2-5; D gene: NA; clone size: few; CDR3 protein: CASSPQRVRGETQYF; CDR3 DNA: TGTGCCAGCAGCCCCCAAAGGGTGAGGGGAGAGACCCAGTACTTC
V gene: TRBV10-3; J gene: TRBJ1-4; D gene: NA; clone size: NA; CDR3 protein: CAISEGRRAANEKLFF; CDR3 DNA: TGTGCCATCAGTGAGGGTCGGCGGGCGGCTAATGAAAAACTGTTTTTT
V gene: TRBV7-9; J gene: TRBJ1-4; D gene: NA; clone size: NA; CDR3 protein: CASTGVIDEKLFF; CDR3 DNA: TGTGCCAGCACAGGGGTCATAGATGAAAAACTGTTTTTT
V gene: TRBV20-1; J gene: TRBJ2-1; D gene: TRBD2; clone size: NA; CDR3 protein: CSAQRSGLAGGGEQFF; CDR3 DNA: TGCAGTGCGCAAAGGTCGGGACTAGCGGGAGGGGGGGAGCAGTTCTTC
V gene: TRBV9; J gene: TRBJ2-5; D gene: TRBD2; clone size: NA; CDR3 protein: CASSGGELAAQETQYF; CDR3 DNA: TGTGCCAGCAGCGGAGGCGAGCTAGCGGCCCAAGAGACCCAGTACTTC
V gene: TRBV20-1; J gene: TRBJ1-1; D gene: TRBD1; clone size: NA; CDR3 protein: CSARETGTGRTEAFF; CDR3 DNA: TGCAGTGCTAGAGAAACCGGGACAGGGCGAACTGAAGCTTTCTTT
V gene: TRBV7-9; J gene: TRBJ2-7; D gene: NA; clone size: NA; CDR3 protein: CVSSSDRGRLGEQYF; CDR3 DNA: TGTGTCAGCAGCTCGGATCGGGGCCGCCTAGGCGAGCAGTACTTC
V gene: TRBV3-1; J gene: TRBJ2-5; D gene: NA; clone size: NA; CDR3 protein: CASSQGKGGETQYF; CDR3 DNA: TGTGCCAGCAGCCAAGGCAAAGGGGGAGAGACCCAGTACTTC
V gene: TRBV2; J gene: TRBJ2-7; D gene: TRBD2; clone size: NA; CDR3 protein: CASSWRPAGATYEQYF; CDR3 DNA: TGTGCCAGCAGTTGGCGGCCGGCGGGAGCGACCTACGAGCAGTACTTC
V gene: TRBV9; J gene: TRBJ1-6; D gene: NA; clone size: NA; CDR3 protein: CATTPGSGPNSPLHF; CDR3 DNA: TGTGCCACCACCCCGGGGAGTGGCCCTAATTCACCCCTCCACTTT
V gene: TRBV6-5; J gene: TRBJ1-2; D gene: NA; clone size: few; CDR3 protein: CASTLGGLDGYTF; CDR3 DNA: TGTGCCAGCACCCTGGGAGGGCTCGATGGCTACACCTTC
V gene: TRBV19; J gene: TRBJ2-5; D gene: TRBD2; clone size: NA; CDR3 protein: CASSMGTAGGQETQYF; CDR3 DNA: TGTGCCAGTAGTATGGGGACAGCGGGAGGGCAGGAGACCCAGTACTTC
V gene: TRBV12-3/TRBV12-4; J gene: TRBJ1-3; D gene: NA; clone size: NA; CDR3 protein: CASSLVRPASSGNTIYF; CDR3 DNA: TGTGCCAGCAGTTTAGTGCGGCCGGCAAGCTCTGGAAACACCATATATTTT
V gene: TRBV29-1; J gene: TRBJ2-2; D gene: NA; clone size: NA; CDR3 protein: CSAVHTGELFF; CDR3 DNA: TGCAGCGCAGTCCACACCGGGGAGCTGTTTTTT
V gene: TRBV5-1; J gene: TRBJ1-1; D gene: NA; clone size: once; CDR3 protein: CASSPLSWGRVLGDTEAFF; CDR3 DNA: TGCGCCAGCAGCCCACTTTCTTGGGGGAGAGTCCTGGGGGACACTGAAGCTTTCTTT
V gene: TRBV7-9; J gene: TRBJ1-4; D gene: TRBD1; clone size: NA; CDR3 protein: CASSFNRGEKLFF; CDR3 DNA: TGTGCCAGCAGCTTTAACAGGGGTGAAAAACTGTTTTTT